Below, one T cell receptor (beta chain) is given with its context. This CDR3 region has 15 residues. This entry comes from a study of T cells expressing NK-cell markers. TCRdb reprocessed the 5' RACE reads, with one entry per CDR3 protein and no DNA. This repertoire includes around 470,000 distinct CDR3 sequences. The J gene is TRBJ2-2, the V gene TRBV12-3 or TRBV12-4; TCRdb calls TRBD2, which cannot be checked without DNA. Sequences were obtained from blood T cells: a sorted CD56 or NKG2C T cell subset, CD4+ or CD8+ T cells, or bulk PBMC T cells (not recorded which). This TCR was sampled from a woman aged 50 to 65 in good health. The chain's CDR3 is CATTSGGGITGELFF.